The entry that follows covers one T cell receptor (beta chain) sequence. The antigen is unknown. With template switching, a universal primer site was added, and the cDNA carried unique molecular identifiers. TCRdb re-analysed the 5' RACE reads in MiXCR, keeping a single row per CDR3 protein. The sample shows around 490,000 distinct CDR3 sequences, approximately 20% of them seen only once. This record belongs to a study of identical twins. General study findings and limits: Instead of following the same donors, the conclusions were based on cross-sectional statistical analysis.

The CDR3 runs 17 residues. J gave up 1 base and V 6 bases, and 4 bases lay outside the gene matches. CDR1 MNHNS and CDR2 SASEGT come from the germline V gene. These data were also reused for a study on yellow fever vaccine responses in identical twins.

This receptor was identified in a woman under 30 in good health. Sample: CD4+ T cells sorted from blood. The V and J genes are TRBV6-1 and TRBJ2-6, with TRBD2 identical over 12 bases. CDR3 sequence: CASSQLAGGSGANVLTF. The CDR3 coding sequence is TGTGCCAGCAGCCAACTAGCGGGGGGTTCTGGGGCCAACGTCCTGACTTTC.